This T cell receptor beta chain comes out of a study of long-term antiretroviral therapy in people with HIV. Study-level points and caveats: Comparison with controls showed narrower CDR3 length ranges in HIV repertoires.

Inclusion required at least two post-ART and at least one pre-ART PBMC samples. Details on this clone: What it recognizes is unknown.

The assay, immunoSEQ v3.0, was run at survey level. The table came from immunoSEQ multiplex PCR; TCRdb's copy has only in-frame clones and leaves some out. The table has 25,000 to 30,000 clones, around 83% seen once. Germline V gene lookup returns CDR1 SGHRS and CDR2 YFSETQ. The V and J ends lost 1 base and 0 bases respectively, with 10 bases between them. The CDR3 extends over 15 amino acids. The rearrangement links TRBV5-1 to TRBJ1-1, with D perhaps TRBD1 (5 bases). The input for sequencing was unsorted PBMCs, taken 0.8 years after starting antiretroviral therapy. This TCR came from a woman in her 30s with HIV. The CDR3 DNA sequence: TGCGCCAGCAGCTTGTCAGGGCCCATGAACACTGAAGCTTTCTTT. Amino acids: CASSLSGPMNTEAFF.